This TCR beta chain was sequenced during a study of blood T cells in healthy people across ages. Germline V CDR1 and CDR2: MDHEN, SYDVKM. The CDR3 spans 14 residues. Trimming removed 6 bases from V and 4 bases from J; junction bases left unmatched: 4. Alongside a J-beta primer mix, a sample-barcoded 5' primer served in a second PCR lasting roughly 7 to 11 cycles. One entry per CDR3 protein results from TCRdb running MiXCR on the 5' RACE reads. The sample lists around 320,000 distinct CDR3 sequences, 27% occurring once. Comments on this clonotype: In this CDR3 the conserved last residue, phenylalanine or tryptophan, is missing, so a read error is likely.

This chain joins TRBV28 and TRBJ1-2; 11 nucleotides agree with TRBD1. The source material was blood. This TCR was sampled from a woman between 70 and 85 years old in good health. CDR3 loop: CASRRDRGAYGYTL. CDR3 DNA: TGTGCCAGCAGACGGGACAGGGGGGCCTATGGCTACACCCTC.